These 10 T cell receptor beta chains share one sample of origin, sequenced in a study of blood T cells in healthy people across ages. A second roughly 7 to 11 cycle PCR used barcoded and J-beta primers. TCRdb fed the 5' RACE reads into MiXCR, producing one record per CDR3 protein. The sample has fewer than 950,000 distinct CDR3 sequences, around 36% seen once. Sample: blood. Source of these receptors: a man between 18 and 35 years old in good health.

The chain recombines TRBV25-1 with TRBJ2-3; perhaps TRBD2 as D (7 bases). Germline assignment: CDR1 MGHDK and CDR2 SYGVNS. V was pared by 4 bases and J by 2 bases, with 16 bases between. This CDR3 region has 16 residues. The CDR3 reads CASSAALAGATDTQYF. The CDR3, as DNA: TGTGCCAGCAGTGCCGCCCTTGCGGGGGCCACAGATACGCAGTATTTT.

This clonotype was seen a few times. The rearrangement joins TRBV4-3 to TRBJ1-2, with 7 bases identical to TRBD1. CDR1 and CDR2 (germline): LGHNA, YSLEER. V gave up 4 bases and J gave up 8 bases; unmatched junction bases: 7. The CDR3 loop spans 13 amino acids. CDR3 sequence (DNA): TGCGCCAGCAGCCTGACGGAGGGGGCCGGCTACACCTTC. Translation: CASSLTEGAGYTF.

There are a few counts of this clonotype. The CDR3 is CASLPRGDSEAFF. CDR3 sequence (DNA): TGTGCCAGTCTACCCAGGGGGGACTCTGAAGCTTTCTTT. The chain carries TRBV2 and TRBJ1-1, with 7 bases aligning to TRBD1. Germline loops: CDR1 SNHLY, CDR2 FYNNEI. Germline trimming cut 9 bases from V and 6 bases from J; bases unmatched to any gene: 10. The CDR3 length is 13 residues.

The gene calls are TRBV29-1 and TRBJ2-7, with D possibly TRBD1 on 6 matching bases. CDR1 and CDR2 from the germline V gene are SQVTM and ANQGSEA. Deletions cut 6 bases from V and 5 bases from J, with 17 bases between. This CDR3 region has 13 residues. In nucleotides, the CDR3 is TGCAGCGTCGCCCAGGGGCATGGGGACGAGCAGTACTTC. Protein product: CSVAQGHGDEQYF.

The rearrangement uses TRBV12-3 or TRBV12-4 and TRBJ1-6, with D tentatively TRBD1 (6 bases). This CDR3 comprises 16 residues. With 6 bases removed from V and 0 bases from J, the gap between germline ends came to 12 bases. The CDR3: CASSLRGVSYNSPLHF. The CDR3 nucleotides are TGTGCCAGCAGCCTTAGGGGGGTCTCCTATAATTCACCCCTCCACTTT.

The chain recombines TRBV5-5 with TRBJ1-4; no firm D call. Germline assignment: CDR1 SGHKS and CDR2 YYEKEE (reference sequence). The CDR3 has 14 amino acids. The germline V and J ends were trimmed by 2 bases and 12 bases, with 17 bases remaining between them. The CDR3 reads CASSFDGNGRELFF. The DNA for the CDR3 is TGTGCCAGCAGCTTTGACGGCAACGGGAGGGAACTGTTTTTT.

This clonotype was recorded many times. The chain couples TRBV12-3 or TRBV12-4 to TRBJ1-2, with D unresolved. Trimming took 5 bases from V and 0 from J, leaving 7 bases between them. CDR3 length: 13 amino acids. The CDR3: CASSDGANYGYTF. The CDR3, as DNA: TGTGCCAGCAGTGACGGCGCTAACTATGGCTACACCTTC.

The J gene is TRBJ1-1, the V gene TRBV7-9; D possibly corresponds to TRBD1 (5 bases). CDR1 and CDR2 from the germline V gene are SEHNR and FQNEAQ (reference sequence). The CDR3 is 17 residues long. The V and J ends lost 4 bases and 3 bases respectively, with 21 bases between them. The CDR3 loop is CASSSSKTEGGDTEAFF. CDR3 nucleotides: TGTGCCAGCAGCTCGTCAAAGACAGAGGGAGGTGACACTGAAGCTTTCTTT. The full variable domain, its missing parts supplied by reference TRBV7-9 and TRBJ1-1, is DTGVSQNPRHKITKRGQNVTFRCDPISEHNRLYWYRQTLGQGPEFLTYFQNEAQLEKSRLLSDRFSAERPKGSFSTLEIQRTEQGDSAMYLCASSSSKTEGGDTEAFFGQGTRLTVV.

This clonotype showed up just once. At one end, the junction sequence differs from germline, possibly due to a read error. The chain is built from TRBV7-9 and TRBJ1-2; D ambiguous. The germline CDR1 and CDR2 sequences are SEHNR and FQNEAQ (reference sequence). The CDR3 is 14 residues long. The CDR3, as DNA: TGTACCAGCAGCTTTTCCGGGCCTGGGAGTGGCTACACCTTC. This gives the protein CTSSFSGPGSGYTF.

This clonotype was detected once. One end of the junction varies from germline; a read error may be responsible. The genes are TRBV7-2 and TRBJ2-5; the D gene is possibly TRBD1 (5 bases). This CDR3 is 13 amino acids long. Germline V gives CDR1 SGHTA, CDR2 FQGNSA. CDR3 nucleotide sequence: TGTGCCGGCAGCTCGACAGACCAAGAGGCCCAGTACTTC. Residues: CAGSSTDQEAQYF.